This TCR beta chain was profiled in a study of blood T cell repertoires in COVID-19. Generated by immunoSEQ multiplex PCR, the TCRdb table keeps only in-frame clones and is missing some. The table shows 95,000 to 110,000 clones, with 70% to 90% occurring only once. Germline V gives CDR1 SGDLS, CDR2 YYNGEE. V was cut by 4 bases and J by 5 bases, with 17 bases left in between. The CDR3 sequence is 15 residues long. The specimen was peripheral blood. The chain employs TRBV9 and TRBJ2-3; tentative D call: TRBD2 (6 bases). This receptor was obtained from a human donor in a cohort sampled during active COVID-19. For the CDR3, the DNA is TGTGCCAGCAGCACTAGGACTACTACAGGAGATACGCAGTATTTT. Translated, it gives CASSTRTTTGDTQYF.